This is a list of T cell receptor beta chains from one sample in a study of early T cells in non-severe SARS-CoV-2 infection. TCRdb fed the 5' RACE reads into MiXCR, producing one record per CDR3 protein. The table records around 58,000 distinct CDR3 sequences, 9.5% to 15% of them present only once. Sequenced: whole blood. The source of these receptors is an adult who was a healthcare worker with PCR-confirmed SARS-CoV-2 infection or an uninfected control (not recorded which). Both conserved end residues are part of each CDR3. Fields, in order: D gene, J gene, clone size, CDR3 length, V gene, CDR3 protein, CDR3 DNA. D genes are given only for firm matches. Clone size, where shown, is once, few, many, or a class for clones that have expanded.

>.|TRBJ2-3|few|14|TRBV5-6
CASSWDLGTDTQYF
TGTGCCAGCAGCTGGGACCTGGGCACAGATACGCAGTATTTT
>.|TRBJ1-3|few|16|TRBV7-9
CASSRDSGGSGNTIYF
TGTGCCAGCAGTCGTGACTCCGGGGGTTCCGGAAACACCATATATTTT
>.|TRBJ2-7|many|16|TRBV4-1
CASSLTPHGSSYEQYF
TGCGCCAGCAGCCTTACCCCCCACGGGAGCTCCTACGAGCAGTACTTC
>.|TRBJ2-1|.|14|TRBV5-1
CASSGGLRDNEQFF
TGCGCCAGCAGCGGGGGACTGCGGGATAATGAGCAGTTCTTC
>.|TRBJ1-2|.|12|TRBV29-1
CSVEDLGPGYTF
TGCAGCGTTGAAGATCTGGGCCCTGGCTACACCTTC
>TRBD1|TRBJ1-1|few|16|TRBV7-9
CASSSTGILRFLEAFF
TGTGCCAGCAGCTCGACAGGGATACTTCGCTTTCTTGAAGCTTTCTTT
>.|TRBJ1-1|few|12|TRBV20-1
CSALSGRAEAFF
TGCAGTGCGCTTTCTGGGCGGGCTGAAGCTTTCTTT
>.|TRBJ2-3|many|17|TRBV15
CATSREVAGFSTDTQYF
TGTGCCACCAGCAGAGAGGTGGCGGGATTTAGCACAGATACGCAGTATTTT
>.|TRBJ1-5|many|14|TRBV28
CASIWQSGGQPQHF
TGTGCCAGCATTTGGCAGTCCGGCGGTCAGCCCCAGCATTTT
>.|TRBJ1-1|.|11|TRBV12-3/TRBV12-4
CASSPKTEAFF
TGTGCCAGCAGTCCCAAAACTGAAGCTTTCTTT
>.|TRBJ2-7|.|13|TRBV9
CASSVALDYEQYF
TGTGCCAGCAGCGTAGCCTTAGACTACGAGCAGTACTTC
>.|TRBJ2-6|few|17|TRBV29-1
CSVGLRTASSGANVLTF
TGCAGCGTTGGCCTCAGGACAGCAAGCTCTGGGGCCAACGTCCTGACTTTC
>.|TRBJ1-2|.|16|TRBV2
CASSDEGQAVLYGYTF
TGTGCCAGCAGCGACGAAGGGCAGGCCGTACTCTATGGCTACACCTTC
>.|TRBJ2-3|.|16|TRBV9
CASSVEIGGSTDTQYF
TGTGCCAGCAGCGTAGAGATAGGGGGAAGCACAGATACGCAGTATTTT
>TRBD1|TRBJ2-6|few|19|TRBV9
CASSLSGGQGYSGANVLTF
TGTGCCAGCAGCTTAAGTGGGGGACAGGGGTACTCTGGGGCCAACGTCCTGACTTTC
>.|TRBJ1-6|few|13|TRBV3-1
CASSPDPYSPLHF
TGTGCCAGCAGCCCGGACCCATATTCACCCCTCCACTTT
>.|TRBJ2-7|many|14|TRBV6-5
CASSYSEGAEWQYF
TGTGCCAGCAGTTACTCGGAAGGGGCGGAGTGGCAGTACTTC
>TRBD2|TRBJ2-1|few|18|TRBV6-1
CASSESGLREETYNEQFF
TGTGCCAGCAGTGAATCCGGGCTACGGGAGGAAACCTACAATGAGCAGTTCTTC
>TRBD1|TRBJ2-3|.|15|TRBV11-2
CASSLDRGRTDTQYF
TGTGCCAGCAGCCTCGACAGGGGGCGGACAGATACGCAGTATTTT
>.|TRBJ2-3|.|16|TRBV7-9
CASSHLRGRSTDTQYF
TGTGCCAGCAGCCATCTTCGGGGCCGTAGCACAGATACGCAGTATTTT
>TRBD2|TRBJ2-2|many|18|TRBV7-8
CASSLYRLAGLNTGELFF
TGTGCCAGCAGCTTATATAGACTAGCGGGCTTGAACACCGGGGAGCTGTTTTTT
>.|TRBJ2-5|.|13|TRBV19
CASSTQTEETQYF
TGTGCCAGTAGTACTCAGACGGAAGAGACCCAGTACTTC